Listed below are T cell receptor beta chains from one sample, sequenced in a study of shared clonotypes between healthy human individuals. Using immunoSEQ multiplex PCR, the repertoire was profiled, and TCRdb retains in-frame clones only, with some absent. This repertoire shows over 950,000 clones, approximately 80% found once; its top ten account for roughly 0.83%. The sequenced sample was memory CD4+ T cells from PBMCs. Source of these receptors: a man younger than 35 in good health. Some clones in this sample may be carry-over from other donors' samples. Both conserved end residues are part of each CDR3. The D gene is left open where the match is weak. The size entry is marked missing in some rows and otherwise reads once, few, many or a size class.

clone_size | d_call | j_call | v_call | cdr3_aa | cdr3_nt
. | . | TRBJ1-1 | TRBV30 | CAWSLWMGNTEAFF | TGTGCCTGGAGTCTGTGGATGGGGAACACTGAAGCTTTCTTT
. | . | TRBJ2-5 | TRBV18 | CASSPILRGRAETQYF | TGTGCCAGCTCACCAATTCTACGGGGACGGGCGGAGACCCAGTACTTC
. | . | TRBJ2-1 | TRBV28 | CASSLLVQQREFF | TGTGCCAGCAGTTTATTAGTCCAACAACGGGAGTTCTTC
. | . | TRBJ2-2 | TRBV5-4 | CASSLAAGGSAGSGELFF | TGTGCCAGCAGCTTGGCCGCAGGGGGTTCTGCGGGGAGCGGGGAGCTGTTTTTT
. | TRBD2 | TRBJ2-7 | TRBV28 | CASGTTNYEQYF | TGTGCCAGCGGGACTACCAACTACGAGCAGTACTTC
. | TRBD2 | TRBJ2-3 | TRBV4-2 | CASSQGTLAGGPGDTQYF | TGTGCCAGCAGCCAAGGGACCCTAGCGGGAGGGCCGGGAGATACGCAGTATTTT
. | . | TRBJ1-1 | TRBV4-2 | CASSRQTGSNTEAFF | TGTGCCAGCAGCCGACAGACAGGTTCGAACACTGAAGCTTTCTTT
once | . | TRBJ1-2 | TRBV5-1 | CASSLERGTNYGYTF | TGCGCCAGCAGCTTGGAAAGAGGGACCAACTATGGCTACACCTTC
. | TRBD2 | TRBJ2-7 | TRBV7-8 | CASSSSSGRPDSYEQYF | TGTGCCAGCAGCTCCAGCAGCGGGAGGCCCGACTCCTACGAGCAGTACTTC
. | . | TRBJ1-1 | TRBV6-6 | CASSYSSTGGDTEAFF | TGTGCCAGCAGTTACTCGAGCACCGGTGGGGACACTGAAGCTTTCTTT
. | . | TRBJ2-3 | TRBV28 | CASSVLQGTDTQYF | TGTGCCAGCAGTGTACTTCAAGGGACAGATACGCAGTATTTT
. | . | TRBJ2-7 | TRBV6-1 | CASSPRDGGTEQYF | TGTGCCAGCAGTCCGCGGGACGGTGGGACCGAGCAGTACTTC
once | . | TRBJ2-3 | TRBV29-1 | CSVGLQPGNPADTQYF | TGCAGCGTTGGACTACAACCGGGAAATCCGGCTGATACGCAGTATTTT
. | TRBD2 | TRBJ2-1 | TRBV7-3 | CASSFFSGTDEQFF | TGTGCCAGCAGCTTCTTTAGCGGGACGGATGAGCAGTTCTTC
. | . | TRBJ1-2 | TRBV7-2 | CASSDRFGGYGYTF | TGTGCCAGCAGCGACCGATTTGGGGGGTATGGCTACACCTTC
. | . | TRBJ2-7 | TRBV18 | CASSVGTDSYEQYF | TGTGCCAGCTCGGTTGGGACCGACTCCTACGAGCAGTACTTC
. | TRBD1 | TRBJ1-1 | TRBV19 | CASRGTARAMNTEAFF | TGTGCCAGTAGAGGGACAGCACGGGCTATGAACACTGAAGCTTTCTTT
. | . | TRBJ1-1 | TRBV18 | CASSPTGVNTEAFF | TGTGCCAGCTCACCGACAGGAGTGAACACTGAAGCTTTCTTT
. | . | TRBJ2-1 | TRBV28 | CASSLSRYEQFF | TGTGCCAGCAGCCTCTCGCGATATGAGCAGTTCTTC
. | . | TRBJ2-2 | TRBV7-9 | CASSLSPGGELFF | TGTGCCAGCAGCTTGTCTCCCGGCGGGGAGCTGTTTTTT
. | TRBD2 | TRBJ2-1 | TRBV5-1 | CASSAISGSYNEQFF | TGCGCCAGCAGCGCGATTAGCGGGTCTTACAATGAGCAGTTCTTC
. | . | TRBJ2-1 | TRBV9 | CASSVAGAVYNEQFF | TGTGCCAGCAGCGTAGCGGGAGCTGTGTACAATGAGCAGTTCTTC
. | . | TRBJ1-1 | TRBV28 | CASSGFPGRMAFF | TGTGCCAGCAGTGGTTTCCCGGGGCGAATGGCTTTCTTT
. | TRBD1 | TRBJ1-5 | TRBV2 | CASSALTGWGQPQHF | TGTGCCAGCAGTGCCCTGACAGGGTGGGGTCAGCCCCAGCATTTT
. | TRBD1 | TRBJ2-5 | TRBV19 | CASIYQGAQETQYF | TGTGCCAGTATCTATCAGGGGGCTCAAGAGACCCAGTACTTC
few | TRBD2 | TRBJ2-5 | TRBV5-4 | CASSLSGAETQYF | TGTGCCAGCAGCTTAAGCGGGGCAGAGACCCAGTACTTC
. | . | TRBJ2-7 | TRBV28 | CASRTGSYAPPYEQYF | TGTGCCAGCAGAACTGGGTCCTATGCCCCCCCCTACGAGCAGTACTTC
few | . | TRBJ2-4 | TRBV6-1 | CASSAWDGGKNIQYF | TGTGCCAGCAGTGCCTGGGATGGGGGCAAAAACATTCAGTACTTC
. | TRBD2 | TRBJ2-3 | TRBV5-1 | CASRSVLAGDFLDTQYF | TGCGCCAGCAGGTCTGTCCTAGCGGGAGATTTCCTGGATACGCAGTATTTT
. | . | TRBJ1-1 | TRBV4-2 | CASSQGHGELEAFF | TGTGCCAGCAGCCAAGGTCATGGGGAGTTGGAAGCTTTCTTT
. | . | TRBJ2-1 | TRBV7-8 | CASSLGGHPVYNEQFF | TGTGCCAGCAGCTTAGGGGGACACCCCGTCTACAATGAGCAGTTCTTC
. | . | TRBJ2-1 | TRBV5-1 | CASSRGIDEQFF | TGCGCCAGCAGCCGAGGTATAGATGAGCAGTTCTTC
few | TRBD1 | TRBJ1-5 | TRBV30 | CAWSAGGSQPQHF | TGTGCCTGGAGTGCAGGGGGTAGTCAGCCCCAGCATTTT
. | . | TRBJ2-1 | TRBV21-1 | CASSKRSNIF | TGTGCCAGCAGCAAAAGGTCCAACATCTTC
few | . | TRBJ1-5 | TRBV5-6 | CASSFLRNQPQHF | TGTGCCAGCAGCTTTCTGAGGAATCAGCCCCAGCATTTT